A single sample gave rise to the 30 T cell receptor beta chains below, sequenced in a study of blood T cell repertoires in COVID-19. The data were produced by immunoSEQ multiplex PCR, yet TCRdb's version contains in-frame clones alone and is incomplete. The sample has over 200,000 clones; around 87% are singletons. The sample taken for sequencing was peripheral blood. Receptors originate from a woman in her fifties or sixties with acute or convalescent COVID-19.

The chain recombines TRBV6-5 with TRBJ1-2, with D uncertain. V lost 7 bases, J lost 3 bases, and 9 bases lay in between. The CDR3 covers 12 residues. The germline gives CDR1 MNHEY, CDR2 SVGAGI. CDR3 sequence reads: CASTRVDYGYTF. As DNA, the CDR3 is TGTGCCAGCACCCGGGTTGACTATGGCTACACCTTC.

The genes are TRBV11-2 and TRBJ1-2, with a tentative D call TRBD1 (6 bases). V lost 5 bases and J lost 9, with 13 bases in between. The CDR3 runs to 12 residues. Per germline, CDR1 SGHAT and CDR2 FQNNGV. The CDR3 here is CASSPNRVSYTF. The DNA for the CDR3 is TGTGCCAGCAGCCCCAACAGGGTGAGCTACACCTTC.

J is TRBJ2-4 and V is TRBV4-2, with 9 bases matching TRBD1. The ends lost 0 bases at V and 15 bases at J; junction bases unmatched: 12. The CDR3 runs to 15 residues. The germline V gene encodes CDR1 LGHNA and CDR2 YNFKEQ. The chain's CDR3 is CASSQDVLDRGSLYF. The CDR3 DNA sequence: TGTGCCAGCAGCCAAGACGTTTTGGACAGGGGAAGTCTGTACTTC.

The CDR3 DNA sequence: TGCAGCGGGGGGACACGCAATGAGCAGTTCTTC. Protein sequence: CSGGTRNEQFF. The V gene is TRBV29-1, the J gene TRBJ2-1, with D perhaps TRBD1 (6 bases). There are 11 residues in the CDR3. CDR1 and CDR2 (germline): SQVTM, ANQGSEA. Trimming removed 7 bases from V and 6 bases from J, with 10 bases in between.

The count of this clone is one. This chain links TRBV6-5 with TRBJ2-1, with D maybe TRBD2 (6 bases). V was clipped by 5 bases and J by 0 bases, with 11 bases between them. Germline V gives CDR1 MNHEY, CDR2 SVGAGI. CDR3 length equals 15 residues. In DNA, the CDR3 is TGTGCCAGCAGTCTGCGGGGATTCTCCTACAATGAGCAGTTCTTC. As protein: CASSLRGFSYNEQFF.

The gene calls are TRBV28 and TRBJ2-7; 7 bases match TRBD1. Losses at the gene ends were 4 bases for V and 4 bases for J; bases not matched to a gene: 13. The CDR3 sequence is 16 residues long. CDR1 and CDR2 (germline): MDHEN, SYDVKM. The DNA of the CDR3 is TGTGCCAGCAGTTCGTTAAGGGACAGTAACAGGTACGAGCAGTACTTC. As protein: CASSSLRDSNRYEQYF.

This clone was detected only a few times. The V gene is TRBV28, the J gene TRBJ2-6, with D maybe TRBD1 (6 bases). CDR1 MDHEN and CDR2 SYDVKM come from the germline V gene. This CDR3 has 15 amino acids. Trimming removed 3 bases from V and 4 bases from J, with 10 bases in between. In DNA form, the CDR3 reads TGTGCCAGCAGTTTGGGGGCGTTAGGGGCCAACGTCCTGACTTTC. This gives the protein CASSLGALGANVLTF.

This chain's CDR3 is CASTGGLDTGELFF. In DNA, the CDR3 is TGTGCCAGCACAGGGGGGCTTGACACCGGGGAGCTGTTTTTT. The genes are TRBV28 and TRBJ2-2; D may be TRBD1 (7 bases). CDR3 size: 14 residues. Deletions cut 7 bases from V and 3 bases from J, with 12 bases between. Looked up from germline, CDR1 is MDHEN and CDR2 is SYDVKM.

The rearrangement uses TRBV24-1 and TRBJ2-1, with 10 bases that match TRBD2. This CDR3 is built from 15 residues. V dropped 3 bases and J dropped 9; count of bases not matched to a gene: 7. The V gene's germline CDR1 is KGHDR and CDR2 SFDVKD. The DNA for the CDR3 is TGTGCCACCAGTGATCCGGGACTAGCGACCAGTGAGCAGTTCTTC. Encoded protein: CATSDPGLATSEQFF.

The chain is built from TRBV7-3 and TRBJ1-1, with TRBD1 matching 8 bases. Germline CDR1 reads SGHTA; CDR2 reads FQGTGA. V was pared by 5 bases and J by 4 bases, with 15 bases of the junction left unmatched. This CDR3 has 17 residues. The chain's CDR3 is CASSPLTTGGSFTEAFF. The CDR3 DNA reads as TGTGCCAGCAGCCCCTTGACAACAGGGGGAAGTTTCACTGAAGCTTTCTTT.

The chain links TRBV27 to TRBJ2-7; possible D gene TRBD2, 5 bases. The germline V and J ends were trimmed by 2 bases and 0 bases, with 11 bases remaining between them. This CDR3 contains 15 residues. Germline V CDR1 and CDR2: MNHEY, SMNVEV (reference sequence). CDR3 DNA: TGTGCCAGCAGTTTAGTGGGGAGCTCCTCCTACGAGCAGTACTTC. Protein: CASSLVGSSSYEQYF.

CDR3 residues: CASRRQGSTEAFF. For the CDR3, the DNA is TGTGCCAGCAGGCGACAGGGGAGCACTGAAGCTTTCTTT. The chain links TRBV6-5 to TRBJ1-1, with 8 bases matching TRBD1. Trimming cost V 6 bases and J 4 bases; bases outside gene matches: 4. CDR3 length: 13 residues. Germline V gives CDR1 MNHEY, CDR2 SVGAGI.

The rearrangement links TRBV27 to TRBJ1-6; 8 positions agree with TRBD1. The CDR3 sequence is 13 residues long. Germline V gene lookup returns CDR1 MNHEY and CDR2 SMNVEV (reference sequence). The ends lost 5 bases at V and 16 bases at J; junction bases unmatched: 10. CDR3 residues: CASSTGQGVELHF. The DNA for the CDR3 is TGTGCCAGCAGTACCGGACAGGGTGTGGAGCTCCACTTT.

CDR3 nucleotides: TGTGCCAGCAGTCAACTCGTCTCCTACGAGCAGTACTTC. This translates into CASSQLVSYEQYF. The chain employs TRBV28 and TRBJ2-7; D unresolved. Germline CDR1 and CDR2: MDHEN and SYDVKM. The length of the CDR3 is 13 residues. V lost 5 bases to trimming and J lost 0 bases, with 8 bases between them.

The chain employs TRBV5-6 and TRBJ1-3, with 7 positions matching TRBD1. J was trimmed by 1 base and V by 4 bases; bases with no gene match: 8. The length of the CDR3 is 16 residues. Germline values: CDR1 SGHDT, CDR2 YYEEEE. CDR3 amino acids: CASSKGTASSGNTIYF. The DNA of the CDR3 is TGTGCCAGCAGCAAAGGGACAGCCAGTTCTGGAAACACCATATATTTT.

The CDR3 nucleotides are TGTGCCATCAGGGACCCGGGACAGTCCACAGATACGCAGTATTTT. It encodes CAIRDPGQSTDTQYF. The chain uses TRBV10-3 and TRBJ2-3, with 7 bases fitting TRBD1. The CDR3 length is 15 residues. J gave up 2 bases and V 6 bases, and 8 bases lay outside the gene matches. Germline V gene data show CDR1 as ENHRY and CDR2 as SYGVKD.

Written as DNA, the CDR3 is TGTGCCACCAGCTTGGGTTTTGGGACAGGGGTGCCAGATACGCAGTATTTT. Translated: CATSLGFGTGVPDTQYF. The chain is built from TRBV15 and TRBJ2-3, with 10 bases fitting TRBD1. The CDR3 runs 17 residues. Germline CDR1 LNHNV, CDR2 YYDKDF (reference sequence). The junction had 12 bases not matched to a gene; V was cut back by 5 bases and J by 4 bases. Combining the CDR3 with reference TRBV15 and TRBJ2-3 gives the whole variable domain DAMVIQNPRYQVTQFGKPVTLSCSQTLNHNVMYWYQQKSSQAPKLLFHYYDKDFNNEADTPDNFQSRRPNTSFCFLDIRSPGLGDTAMYLCATSLGFGTGVPDTQYFGPGTRLTVL.

The genes are TRBV6-5 and TRBJ2-3; D might be TRBD1 (5 bases). Per the germline V gene, CDR1 is MNHEY and CDR2 is SVGAGI. The CDR3 contains 14 residues. Trimming removed 6 bases from V and 2 bases from J, with 12 bases in between. This CDR3 is CASRTTQVTDTQYF. In DNA form, the CDR3 reads TGTGCCAGCAGAACTACACAGGTCACAGATACGCAGTATTTT.

The gene calls are TRBV29-1 and TRBJ2-3; D possibly corresponds to TRBD1 (5 bases). The CDR3 runs to 12 residues. Trimming took 3 bases from V and 6 from J, leaving 10 bases between them. CDR1 and CDR2 from the germline V gene are SQVTM and ANQGSEA. The CDR3 reads CSVDPQEDTQYF. CDR3 DNA: TGCAGCGTTGATCCACAGGAGGATACGCAGTATTTT.

DNA of the CDR3: TGTGCCAGCAGCTTGGTCGGTCAGCCCCAGCATTTT. Its protein is CASSLVGQPQHF. J is TRBJ1-5 and V is TRBV5-6; no definite D call. Germline V CDR1 and CDR2: SGHDT, YYEEEE. The CDR3 consists of 12 residues. Trimming pared 0 bases from V and 6 bases from J, leaving 4 bases between.

The gene calls are TRBV28 and TRBJ1-2; D is uncertain. CDR3 length: 13 amino acids. The V end lost 5 bases, the J end lost 2 bases, and 9 bases lay between the germline ends. In germline, CDR1 is MDHEN, CDR2 SYDVKM. CDR3 sequence: CASSRGINYGYTF. The CDR3 DNA sequence: TGTGCCAGCAGTCGGGGAATAAACTATGGCTACACCTTC.

This rearrangement joins TRBV6-5 to TRBJ2-1, with TRBD2 matching over 13 bases. From germline, CDR1 is MNHEY and CDR2 SVGAGI. The length of the CDR3 is 14 residues. The trim removed 5 bases at V and 10 bases at J, leaving 5 bases unmatched. The CDR3 sequence: CASSTMGLAGEQFF. The CDR3 nucleotides read TGTGCCAGCAGTACAATGGGACTAGCGGGAGAGCAGTTCTTC.

V and J are TRBV5-1 and TRBJ2-3; D is possibly TRBD2 (6 bases). The V end was cut by 4 bases, the J end by 1 base, with 13 bases between. CDR3 length equals 15 residues. CDR1 SGHRS and CDR2 YFSETQ come from the germline V gene. The CDR3 sequence: CASSQSSVRTDTQYF. Written as DNA, the CDR3 is TGCGCCAGCAGCCAATCTAGCGTTCGCACAGATACGCAGTATTTT.

The gene calls are TRBV5-1 and TRBJ2-1; 9 bases align to TRBD2. The CDR3 loop spans 15 amino acids. With V trimmed by 4 bases and J by 3 bases, 5 bases remained unmatched. Germline CDR1 and CDR2: SGHRS and YFSETQ. The CDR3, as DNA: TGCGCCAGCAGCCTGTTGACTAGCGGCTACAATGAGCAGTTCTTC. It translates to CASSLLTSGYNEQFF.

The CDR3 protein is CASSQEPDEQYF. CDR3 in DNA: TGTGCCAGCAGCCAAGAACCGGACGAGCAGTACTTC. The genes are TRBV3-1 (or the pseudogene TRBV3-2) and TRBJ2-7; D call uncertain. Trimming pared 0 bases from V and 5 bases from J, leaving 5 bases between. Germline V gene sequence: CDR1 LGHDT, CDR2 YNNKEL (reference sequence). This CDR3 spans 12 amino acids.

This sequence joins TRBV7-6 and TRBJ2-2, with TRBD2 as a possible D gene (5 bases). V was pared by 1 base and J by 7 bases, with 13 bases between. CDR1 and CDR2 (germline): SGHVS, FNYEAQ. This CDR3 has 15 amino acids. This CDR3 reads CASSLEVAGDGELFF. The CDR3 region has the DNA TGTGCCAGCAGCTTAGAGGTAGCCGGGGACGGGGAGCTGTTTTTT.

The chain employs TRBV29-1 and TRBJ2-3, with D perhaps TRBD2 (5 bases). The CDR3 covers 13 residues. The germline V gene has CDR1 SQVTM and CDR2 ANQGSEA. V lost 4 bases and J lost 0, with 8 bases in between. The CDR3 bases are TGCAGCGTTGGAGCGGATAGCACAGATACGCAGTATTTT. This gives the protein CSVGADSTDTQYF.

This clone was seen a few times. DNA of the CDR3: TGTGCCAGCAGCGTGGTGGGACAGTCCTACAATGAGCAGTTCTTC. This encodes CASSVVGQSYNEQFF. V usage is TRBV11-3 and J usage is TRBJ2-1, with 7 bases matching TRBD1. The CDR3 totals 15 residues. Germline-derived CDR1 and CDR2 are SGHNT and YENEEA. With V trimmed by 5 bases and J by 1 base, 5 bases remained unmatched.

The sample holds one count of this clone. The V gene is TRBV5-8, the J gene TRBJ2-3, with 8 bases aligning to TRBD1. CDR1 is SGHTS, CDR2 YDEGEE, per germline. The ends lost 4 bases at V and 2 bases at J; junction bases unmatched: 6. This CDR3 region has 15 residues. CDR3 region: CASSPRGQDTDTQYF. CDR3 nucleotide sequence: TGTGCCAGCAGCCCCCGGGGACAGGACACAGATACGCAGTATTTT. Looking up the rest from reference TRBV5-8 and TRBJ2-3 gives the full variable domain: EAGVTQSPTHLIKTRGQQATLRCSPISGHTSVYWYQQALGLGLQFLLWYDEGEERNRGNFPPRFSGRQFPNYSSELNVNALELEDSALYLCASSPRGQDTDTQYFGPGTRLTVL.

This chain joins TRBV5-4 and TRBJ1-1; 9 nucleotides agree with TRBD1. Germline V gene data show CDR1 as SGHNT and CDR2 as YYREEE (reference sequence). V dropped 1 base and J dropped 3; count of bases not matched to a gene: 1. This CDR3 spans 14 amino acids. In nucleotides, the CDR3 is TGTGCCAGCAGCTTGAGACAGGGGGACACTGAAGCTTTCTTT. Amino acids: CASSLRQGDTEAFF.